This is a list of T cell receptor beta chains from one sample in a study of blood T cell repertoires in COVID-19. Method: immunoSEQ multiplex PCR; TCRdb's copy keeps in-frame clones and lacks some. The table records tens of thousands of clones, about nine tenths of them present only once. The sequencing input was peripheral blood. The receptor source for this set is a man aged 55 to 70 with acute or convalescent COVID-19. Both conserved end residues are part of each CDR3. D genes are given only for firm matches. Clone size is stated in some rows and not others, as once, few, many or a class when expanded.

V: TRBV6-6
D: TRBD1
size: NA
J: TRBJ1-2
CDR3: CASSYSAQGATF
DNA: TGTGCCAGCAGTTACTCGGCACAGGGGGCAACCTTC

V: TRBV18
D: TRBD2
size: few
J: TRBJ2-5
CDR3: CASSPSSVTGGQETQYF
DNA: TGTGCCAGCTCACCCTCTAGCGTAACGGGGGGACAAGAGACCCAGTACTTC

V: TRBV2
D: NA
size: NA
J: TRBJ2-7
CDR3: CASASVTSTYEQYF
DNA: TGTGCCAGCGCCTCGGTGACTTCAACCTACGAGCAGTACTTC

V: TRBV6-2/TRBV6-3
D: TRBD2
size: NA
J: TRBJ2-7
CDR3: CASSYSGSLNEQYF
DNA: TGTGCCAGCAGTTACAGCGGGAGCTTGAACGAGCAGTACTTC

V: TRBV7-8
D: TRBD2
size: NA
J: TRBJ2-1
CDR3: CASRGGAPEQFF
DNA: TGTGCCAGCAGGGGAGGGGCTCCCGAGCAGTTCTTC

V: TRBV2
D: NA
size: NA
J: TRBJ1-6
CDR3: CASSDGGQDNSPLHF
DNA: TGTGCCAGCAGTGACGGAGGGCAGGATAATTCACCCCTCCACTTT

V: TRBV11-3
D: NA
size: NA
J: TRBJ2-1
CDR3: CASSPTVSYNEQFF
DNA: TGTGCCAGCAGCCCGACAGTCTCCTACAATGAGCAGTTCTTC

V: TRBV30
D: TRBD1
size: NA
J: TRBJ1-4
CDR3: CAWSGQGGLDEKLFF
DNA: TGTGCCTGGAGTGGCCAGGGGGGATTGGATGAAAAACTGTTTTTT

V: TRBV18
D: NA
size: NA
J: TRBJ1-4
CDR3: CASSPPNRATNEKLFF
DNA: TGTGCCAGCTCACCACCGAACCGGGCAACTAATGAAAAACTGTTTTTT

V: TRBV5-1
D: NA
size: NA
J: TRBJ2-5
CDR3: CASSLIAGQETQYF
DNA: TGCGCCAGCAGCTTGATCGCGGGTCAAGAGACCCAGTACTTC

V: TRBV30
D: TRBD1
size: NA
J: TRBJ1-6
CDR3: CAWATGTDNSPLHF
DNA: TGTGCCTGGGCCACCGGGACAGATAATTCACCCCTCCACTTT

V: TRBV29-1
D: NA
size: NA
J: TRBJ2-1
CDR3: CSVAGVAYNEQFF
DNA: TGCAGCGTGGCAGGGGTAGCCTACAATGAGCAGTTCTTC

V: TRBV30
D: TRBD1
size: NA
J: TRBJ1-1
CDR3: CAWSPRGDTEAFF
DNA: TGTGCCTGGAGCCCCAGGGGGGACACTGAAGCTTTCTTT

V: TRBV20-1
D: NA
size: NA
J: TRBJ2-1
CDR3: CSASDLQGRYNEQFF
DNA: TGCAGTGCCAGTGACCTTCAGGGGCGCTACAATGAGCAGTTCTTC

V: TRBV27
D: NA
size: NA
J: TRBJ1-4
CDR3: CASSLTPNEKLFF
DNA: TGTGCCAGCAGTTTGACTCCTAATGAAAAACTGTTTTTT

V: TRBV28
D: NA
size: NA
J: TRBJ1-4
CDR3: CASSLNLWAGNSNEKLFF
DNA: TGTGCCAGCAGTTTAAATCTATGGGCAGGGAATTCTAATGAAAAACTGTTTTTT

V: TRBV19
D: TRBD1
size: NA
J: TRBJ2-3
CDR3: CASSGQGTDTQYF
DNA: TGTGCCAGTAGTGGACAGGGAACAGATACGCAGTATTTT

V: TRBV5-1
D: NA
size: NA
J: TRBJ1-1
CDR3: CASSPTNVALEAFF
DNA: TGCGCCAGCAGCCCGACTAATGTGGCCCTTGAAGCTTTCTTT

V: TRBV5-1
D: TRBD1
size: NA
J: TRBJ2-7
CDR3: CASRAGGLEISYEQYF
DNA: TGCGCCAGCAGGGCAGGGGGCTTAGAAATCTCCTACGAGCAGTACTTC

V: TRBV2
D: TRBD1
size: NA
J: TRBJ1-1
CDR3: CASSELGYRGPGEAFF
DNA: TGTGCCAGCAGTGAATTGGGCTACAGGGGGCCGGGTGAAGCTTTCTTT

V: TRBV27
D: TRBD1
size: NA
J: TRBJ1-4
CDR3: CASSPGQLNEKLFF
DNA: TGTGCCAGCAGCCCGGGACAGCTAAATGAAAAACTGTTTTTT

V: TRBV19
D: NA
size: NA
J: TRBJ1-2
CDR3: CASSNWQDSYGYTF
DNA: TGTGCCAGTAGTAATTGGCAGGATTCCTATGGCTACACCTTC

V: TRBV11-2
D: NA
size: NA
J: TRBJ1-1
CDR3: CASSMGLWENTEAFF
DNA: TGTGCCAGCAGCATGGGACTATGGGAGAACACTGAAGCTTTCTTT

V: TRBV11-2
D: TRBD2
size: NA
J: TRBJ2-1
CDR3: CASSLSGGLVNEQFF
DNA: TGTGCCAGCAGCCTTAGCGGGGGGCTTGTCAATGAGCAGTTCTTC

V: TRBV11-3
D: NA
size: NA
J: TRBJ1-3
CDR3: CASSLDEYPRNTIYF
DNA: TGTGCCAGCAGCTTAGATGAATACCCGAGGAACACCATATATTTT

V: TRBV9
D: NA
size: NA
J: TRBJ1-1
CDR3: CASSPGRGGWTEAFF
DNA: TGTGCCAGCAGCCCAGGGAGGGGGGGCTGGACTGAAGCTTTCTTT

V: TRBV6-4
D: TRBD2
size: NA
J: TRBJ2-1
CDR3: CASSDSGLAGGYEQFF
DNA: TGTGCCAGCAGTGACTCGGGACTAGCGGGAGGTTATGAGCAGTTCTTC

V: TRBV6-6
D: TRBD1
size: NA
J: TRBJ1-4
CDR3: CASSYSNQAGGASGF
DNA: TGTGCCAGCAGTTACTCGAATCAGGCAGGGGGCGCATCGGGTTTT

V: TRBV28
D: TRBD1
size: NA
J: TRBJ2-7
CDR3: CASSYRGSYEQYF
DNA: TGTGCCAGCAGTTACAGGGGTTCCTACGAGCAGTACTTC

V: TRBV6-2/TRBV6-3
D: TRBD1
size: NA
J: TRBJ1-6
CDR3: CASSGDRGTSPLHF
DNA: TGTGCCAGCAGTGGCGACAGGGGAACTTCACCCCTCCACTTT

V: TRBV9
D: NA
size: NA
J: TRBJ1-6
CDR3: CASSVEGGLNSPLHF
DNA: TGTGCCAGCAGCGTAGAGGGGGGGTTGAATTCACCCCTCCACTTT

V: TRBV5-4
D: NA
size: NA
J: TRBJ2-7
CDR3: CASSLDRNPYEQYF
DNA: TGTGCCAGCAGCTTGGACAGGAACCCCTACGAGCAGTACTTC

V: TRBV10-3
D: TRBD2
size: NA
J: TRBJ2-1
CDR3: CAISELGLAGVYEQFF
DNA: TGTGCCATCAGTGAGCTCGGACTAGCGGGAGTCTATGAGCAGTTCTTC

V: TRBV21-1
D: NA
size: NA
J: TRBJ2-1
CDR3: CASSKASCGSYNEQFF
DNA: TGTGCCAGCAGCAAAGCCTCGTGCGGATCCTACAATGAGCAGTTCTTC

V: TRBV5-6
D: TRBD1
size: once
J: TRBJ1-5
CDR3: CASSRDRNQPQHF
DNA: TGTGCCAGCAGCCGGGACAGGAATCAGCCCCAGCATTTT

V: TRBV7-8
D: TRBD1
size: NA
J: TRBJ2-2
CDR3: CASSLALTGGGIGELFF
DNA: TGTGCCAGCAGCTTAGCCCTGACAGGGGGCGGGATTGGGGAGCTGTTTTTT

V: TRBV19
D: NA
size: NA
J: TRBJ2-6
CDR3: CASSRTGTLNSGANVLTF
DNA: TGTGCCAGTAGCCGGACCGGGACTCTAAACTCTGGGGCCAACGTCCTGACTTTC

V: TRBV27
D: TRBD1
size: NA
J: TRBJ1-6
CDR3: CASSLQGGGSGSPLHF
DNA: TGTGCCAGCAGTTTACAGGGGGGAGGTAGTGGATCACCCCTCCACTTT

V: TRBV20-1
D: TRBD1
size: NA
J: TRBJ2-3
CDR3: CSASEGRGYTDTQYF
DNA: TGCAGTGCTAGTGAGGGCAGGGGGTACACAGATACGCAGTATTTT

V: TRBV28
D: NA
size: once
J: TRBJ1-5
CDR3: CASRRQGNSNQPQHF
DNA: TGTGCCAGCAGACGGCAGGGGAATAGCAATCAGCCCCAGCATTTT

V: TRBV28
D: TRBD1
size: NA
J: TRBJ1-4
CDR3: CASRFDRGSNEKLFF
DNA: TGTGCCAGCAGGTTCGACAGGGGTTCAAATGAAAAACTGTTTTTT

V: TRBV28
D: TRBD1
size: NA
J: TRBJ1-2
CDR3: CASSLRGGVYGYTF
DNA: TGTGCCAGCAGTTTGAGAGGGGGCGTCTATGGCTACACCTTC

V: TRBV4-3
D: TRBD1
size: NA
J: TRBJ1-2
CDR3: CASSQGWTGDYGYTF
DNA: TGCGCCAGCAGCCAAGGATGGACAGGCGACTATGGCTACACCTTC

V: TRBV12-3/TRBV12-4
D: NA
size: NA
J: TRBJ2-5
CDR3: CASSWNRGETQYF
DNA: TGTGCCAGCAGTTGGAATAGAGGGGAGACCCAGTACTTC

V: TRBV3-1/TRBV3-2
D: NA
size: few
J: TRBJ2-1
CDR3: CASSQDTGPYNEQFF
DNA: TGTGCCAGCAGCCAAGATACAGGTCCCTACAATGAGCAGTTCTTC

V: TRBV3-1/TRBV3-2
D: TRBD1
size: NA
J: TRBJ1-2
CDR3: CASSPGQGDYGYTF
DNA: TGTGCCAGCAGCCCGGGACAGGGAGACTATGGCTACACCTTC

V: TRBV13
D: TRBD2
size: NA
J: TRBJ2-7
CDR3: CASRDSGRNEQYF
DNA: TGTGCCAGCAGAGATAGCGGGAGAAACGAGCAGTACTTC

V: TRBV21-1
D: NA
size: NA
J: TRBJ2-3
CDR3: CASSKSQPGGKVMTDTQYF
DNA: TGTGCCAGCAGCAAATCCCAGCCAGGGGGCAAGGTTATGACAGATACGCAGTATTTT

V: TRBV7-6
D: TRBD1
size: NA
J: TRBJ1-1
CDR3: CASSRDRASPKAFF
DNA: TGTGCCAGCAGCCGGGACAGGGCCTCCCCGAAAGCTTTCTTT

V: TRBV11-2
D: NA
size: once
J: TRBJ1-5
CDR3: CASSLDSQLGQPQHF
DNA: TGTGCCAGCAGCTTAGATTCCCAACTAGGTCAGCCCCAGCATTTT

V: TRBV19
D: NA
size: NA
J: TRBJ1-1
CDR3: CASSLLQGVSNTEAFF
DNA: TGTGCCAGTTCTCTCCTCCAGGGTGTCAGTAACACTGAAGCTTTCTTT

V: TRBV5-1
D: TRBD1
size: NA
J: TRBJ1-2
CDR3: CASSSERGTGNYGYTF
DNA: TGCGCCAGCAGCTCGGAGCGTGGGACAGGGAACTATGGCTACACCTTC

V: TRBV12-3/TRBV12-4
D: NA
size: NA
J: TRBJ1-3
CDR3: CASSPVNTIYF
DNA: TGTGCCAGCAGTCCCGTAAACACCATATATTTT